This TCR beta chain was documented in a study of shared clonotypes between healthy human individuals. Repertoires were generated with immunoSEQ multiplex PCR, while TCRdb's copy carries only in-frame clones and drops some. This sample carries some 550,000 clones, less than 98% of them seen once, and the ten largest clones take roughly 0.05%. V shed 6 bases, J shed 5 bases, and the junction held 11 bases outside the gene matches. From germline, CDR1 is MDHEN and CDR2 SYDVKM. There are 16 residues in the CDR3. This clone was observed once. The source material was naive CD4+ T cells sorted from blood. As to subset: CD45RA+ positively selected. This chain connects TRBV28 to TRBJ2-7; 12 bases agree with TRBD2. This receptor was identified in a woman in her twenties or thirties in good health. CDR3 sequence: CASSKNLAGGPHEQYF. CDR3 DNA sequence: TGTGCCAGCAGCAAAAATCTAGCGGGAGGGCCCCACGAGCAGTACTTC.